Following are 20 T cell receptor beta chains from one sample sequenced in a study of early T cells in non-severe SARS-CoV-2 infection. Via MiXCR, TCRdb re-called the 5' RACE reads, giving one row per CDR3 protein. The sample has roughly 35,000 distinct CDR3 sequences, around 7% seen once; the top ten hold roughly 4%. The sample was whole blood. Source of these receptors: an adult who was a healthcare worker with PCR-confirmed SARS-CoV-2 infection or an uninfected control (not recorded which).

This clonotype came up many times. This rearrangement joins TRBV20-1 to TRBJ2-3; possible D gene TRBD2, 6 bases. V was cut by 5 bases and J by 0 bases, with 12 bases left in between. CDR1 is DFQATT, CDR2 SNEGSKA, per germline (reference sequence). The CDR3 sequence is 14 residues long. The CDR3 DNA reads as TGCAGTGCTCCGGGACTTGAAAGCACAGATACGCAGTATTTT. Its translation: CSAPGLESTDTQYF.

In this sample, this clonotype turned up many times. The chain uses TRBV29-1 and TRBJ2-2, with no clear D. The germline V gene encodes CDR1 SQVTM and CDR2 ANQGSEA. The V gene lost 3 bases and the J gene lost 1 base, with 9 bases spanning the gap. CDR3 size: 14 residues. CDR3 nucleotides: TGCAGCGTTGAGCTCCAGGTGAACACCGGGGAGCTGTTTTTT. It is translated as CSVELQVNTGELFF.

This clonotype was seen many times. V gene TRBV28 combines with J gene TRBJ2-2; possible D gene TRBD1, 6 bases. In germline, CDR1 is MDHEN, CDR2 SYDVKM. CDR3 size: 14 residues. V was clipped by 4 bases and J by 6 bases, with 12 bases between them. The CDR3 spells CASSSYRVPGELFF. The CDR3 nucleotides are TGTGCCAGCAGTTCGTACAGGGTTCCCGGGGAGCTGTTTTTT.

This clonotype was seen at least ten times. The rearrangement uses TRBV3-1 and TRBJ2-7; a possible D gene is TRBD2 (5 bases). The CDR3 spans 12 residues. Trimming stripped 6 bases from V and 6 bases from J, with 12 bases between. The germline gives CDR1 LGHDT, CDR2 YNNKEL (reference sequence). CDR3 coding DNA: TGTGCCAGCAGAGGGAGCAACGGCGAGCAGTACTTC. This encodes CASRGSNGEQYF.

This clonotype was observed many times. The rearrangement links TRBV5-1 to TRBJ2-3; D call uncertain. Trimming took 3 bases from V and 11 from J, leaving 13 bases between them. Germline V CDR1 and CDR2: SGHRS, YFSETQ. The CDR3 length is 12 residues. CDR3 bases: TGCGCCAGCAGCTCGGAGTGGGCAGAGCAGTATTTT. Translated, it gives CASSSEWAEQYF.

This chain links TRBV20-1 with TRBJ2-1; no clear D gene. Looked up from germline, CDR1 is DFQATT and CDR2 is SNEGSKA (reference sequence). This CDR3 has 14 amino acids. The chain's CDR3 is CSSTDTDAYNEQFF. The DNA of the CDR3 is TGCAGCTCGACCGATACGGACGCATACAATGAGCAGTTCTTC.

This clonotype showed up many times. The V gene is TRBV9, the J gene TRBJ2-3, with D perhaps TRBD2 (6 bases). This CDR3 contains 15 residues. Germline loops: CDR1 SGDLS, CDR2 YYNGEE. The V end lost 2 bases, the J end lost 5 bases, and 15 bases lay between the germline ends. CDR3 DNA sequence: TGTGCCAGCAGCGTTGGGACTGCCGGGGGAGATACGCAGTATTTT. Translated, it gives CASSVGTAGGDTQYF.

This sequence joins TRBV5-1 and TRBJ2-1, with 11 bases fitting TRBD2. The trim removed 3 bases at V and 0 bases at J, leaving 5 bases unmatched. The germline V gene encodes CDR1 SGHRS and CDR2 YFSETQ. This CDR3 contains 17 residues. The CDR3 nucleotides read TGCGCCAGCAGCTCCGGGACTAGCGGCTTCTCCTACAATGAGCAGTTCTTC. Translated, it gives CASSSGTSGFSYNEQFF.

This clonotype occurred a few times. The J gene is TRBJ2-7, the V gene TRBV25-1; a possible D gene is TRBD2 (6 bases). Germline lookup yields CDR1 MGHDK and CDR2 SYGVNS. This CDR3 region has 13 residues. Trimming removed 3 bases from V and 4 bases from J, with 10 bases in between. CDR3 nucleotide sequence: TGTGCCAGCAGTGATCCCGGGAGATACGAGCAGTACTTC. It codes for CASSDPGRYEQYF.

This clonotype was detected many times. The chain joins TRBV5-6 to TRBJ2-2; TRBD2 matches 7 bases. Trimming at V came to 0 bases and at J to 8 bases, leaving 10 bases not matched to a gene. CDR1 is SGHDT, CDR2 YYEEEE, per germline. This CDR3 spans 16 amino acids. The CDR3 sequence: CASSLEIGAGAGELFF. The CDR3, as DNA: TGTGCCAGCAGCTTGGAGATTGGTGCGGGAGCGGGGGAGCTGTTTTTT.

The CDR3 sequence is CASSPPGQGSHYEQYF. CDR3 nucleotides: TGTGCCAGCTCACCCCCGGGACAGGGGTCCCACTACGAGCAGTACTTC. The chain carries TRBV18 and TRBJ2-7, with 10 nucleotides matching TRBD1. Germline CDR1 reads KGHSH; CDR2 reads LQKENI. The CDR3 spans 16 residues. J lost 3 bases, V lost 3 bases, and 8 bases had no gene match.

This clonotype was counted only a few times. The V gene is TRBV2, the J gene TRBJ2-5; D not certain. The V gene lost 6 bases and the J gene lost 3 bases, with 2 bases spanning the gap. CDR3 length equals 10 residues. Looked up from germline, CDR1 is SNHLY and CDR2 is FYNNEI. In DNA, the CDR3 is TGTGCCAGCAGAAAAGAGACCCAGTACTTC. Translated, it gives CASRKETQYF.

This clonotype was counted at least ten times. The genes are TRBV7-9 and TRBJ2-7, with a tentative D call TRBD2 (6 bases). The V end was cut by 5 bases, the J end by 7 bases, with 18 bases between. This CDR3 comprises 14 residues. Germline loops: CDR1 SEHNR, CDR2 FQNEAQ (reference sequence). The CDR3 DNA reads as TGTGCCAGCAGCGGGGCGGGGCAGGGCCCAGAGCAGTACTTC. This gives the protein CASSGAGQGPEQYF.

This chain joins TRBV28 and TRBJ2-7; D might be TRBD2 (6 bases). The CDR3 spans 14 residues. In germline, CDR1 is MDHEN, CDR2 SYDVKM. The ends were cut back, 3 bases at V and 2 bases at J, with 11 bases in the middle. CDR3 amino acids: CASSFAGNTYEQYF. The CDR3 DNA follows: TGTGCCAGCAGTTTCGCGGGAAATACCTACGAGCAGTACTTC.

This clonotype was recorded many times. The chain carries TRBV11-2 and TRBJ2-2; TRBD1 agrees at 9 bases. Germline V gene data show CDR1 as SGHAT and CDR2 as FQNNGV. J gave up 4 bases and V 5 bases, and 8 bases lay outside the gene matches. This CDR3 has 16 residues. As DNA, the CDR3 is TGTGCCAGCAGCGCCGGGGACAGGGTCGGCACCGGGGAGCTGTTTTTT. Translation: CASSAGDRVGTGELFF.

The sample holds many counts of this clonotype. This chain joins TRBV6-5 and TRBJ2-3; possibly TRBD2 for D (5 bases). Germline V CDR1 and CDR2: MNHEY, SVGAGI. The CDR3 has 17 residues. V shed 0 bases and J shed 4 bases, with 17 bases lying between them. The CDR3 spells CASSYSRPPGGADTQYF. The CDR3 nucleotides read TGTGCCAGCAGTTACTCGAGACCCCCCGGAGGCGCAGATACGCAGTATTTT.

This clonotype was seen many times. The chain combines TRBV7-9 with TRBJ2-3, with unresolved D. This CDR3 contains 14 residues. Germline V gene lookup returns CDR1 SEHNR and CDR2 FQNEAQ (reference sequence). Trimming removed 5 bases at V and 5 bases at J, with 14 bases between. The CDR3 spells CASSPRVGGDTQYF. The CDR3, as DNA: TGTGCCAGCAGCCCCCGGGTCGGCGGAGATACGCAGTATTTT.

In this sample, this clonotype turned up many times. The rearrangement uses TRBV3-1 and TRBJ2-7; possible D gene TRBD2, 6 bases. From germline, CDR1 is LGHDT and CDR2 YNNKEL (reference sequence). V lost 0 bases and J 6 bases, leaving 12 bases between the germline ends. The CDR3 length is 14 residues. The CDR3 region is CASSQDQGGSEQYF. For the CDR3, the DNA is TGTGCCAGCAGCCAAGATCAGGGAGGAAGCGAGCAGTACTTC.

The V call is TRBV29-1, the J call TRBJ2-1; 10 bases agree with TRBD1. The germline CDR1 and CDR2 sequences are SQVTM and ANQGSEA. This CDR3 has 14 amino acids. CDR3 loop: CTSTGGTVYNEQFF. CDR3 in DNA: TGCACCTCGACAGGGGGCACAGTCTACAATGAGCAGTTCTTC.

This clonotype was seen ten or more times. The chain is built from TRBV10-3 and TRBJ2-1; D ambiguous. Germline V CDR1 and CDR2: ENHRY, SYGVKD. V lost 5 bases to trimming and J lost 8 bases, with 16 bases between them. The CDR3 extends over 14 amino acids. CDR3 sequence reads: CAISSGPPRYEQFF. For the CDR3, the DNA is TGTGCCATCAGTTCGGGCCCCCCTAGGTATGAGCAGTTCTTC.